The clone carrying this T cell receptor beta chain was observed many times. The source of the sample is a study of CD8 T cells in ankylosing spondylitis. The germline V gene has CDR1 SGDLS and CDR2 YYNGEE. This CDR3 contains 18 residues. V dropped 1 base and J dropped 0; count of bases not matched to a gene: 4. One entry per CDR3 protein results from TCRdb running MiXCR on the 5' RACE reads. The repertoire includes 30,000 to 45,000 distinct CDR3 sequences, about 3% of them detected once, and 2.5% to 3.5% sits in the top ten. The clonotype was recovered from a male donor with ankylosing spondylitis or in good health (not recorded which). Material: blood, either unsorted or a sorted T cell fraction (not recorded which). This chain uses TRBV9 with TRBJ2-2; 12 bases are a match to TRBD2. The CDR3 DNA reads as TGTGCCAGCAGCGTACTATCTAGCGGGGGGGCGAACACCGGGGAGCTGTTTTTT. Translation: CASSVLSSGGANTGELFF.